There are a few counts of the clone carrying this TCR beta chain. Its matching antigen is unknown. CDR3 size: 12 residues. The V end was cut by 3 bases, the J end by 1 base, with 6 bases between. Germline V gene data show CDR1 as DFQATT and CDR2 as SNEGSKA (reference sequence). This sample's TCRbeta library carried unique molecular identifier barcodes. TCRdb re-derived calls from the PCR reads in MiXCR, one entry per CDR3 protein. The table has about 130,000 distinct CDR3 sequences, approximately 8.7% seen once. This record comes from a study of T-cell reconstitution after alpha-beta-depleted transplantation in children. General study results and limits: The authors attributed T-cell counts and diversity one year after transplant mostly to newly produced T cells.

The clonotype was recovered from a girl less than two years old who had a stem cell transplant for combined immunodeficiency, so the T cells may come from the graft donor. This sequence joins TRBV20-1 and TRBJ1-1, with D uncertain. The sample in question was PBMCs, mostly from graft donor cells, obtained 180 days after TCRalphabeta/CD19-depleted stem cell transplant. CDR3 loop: CSASKGNTEAFF. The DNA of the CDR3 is TGCAGTGCTAGCAAGGGGAACACTGAAGCTTTCTTT.